This T cell receptor beta chain was profiled in a study of Graves' ophthalmopathy and Graves' hyperthyroidism. Amplification of TCR beta CDR3 regions used RNA transcripts. HTBI-primed RT-PCR formed the first round, and a multiplex PCR formed the second. From the multiplex PCR reads, TCRdb called clonotypes with MiXCR, one entry per CDR3 protein. The data contain around 1,200,000 distinct CDR3 sequences, 35% to 40% of them singletons. Sequenced: peripheral blood or thyroid tissue (not recorded which). The receptor comes from an adult man with Graves' hyperthyroidism.

DNA for the CDR3: TGTGCCAGCAGTTCCACCCACCGGGGTTCACCCCTCCACTTT. Translated: CASSSTHRGSPLHF. The gene calls are TRBV6-5 and TRBJ1-6; no definite D call. V lost 4 bases, J lost 9 bases, and 13 bases lay in between. This CDR3 is built from 14 residues. Germline CDR1 reads MNHEY; CDR2 reads SVGAGI.